This T cell receptor beta chain was retrieved from a study of CD8 T cells in ankylosing spondylitis. Study observations and caveats: From matched ankylosing spondylitis synovial fluid, disease-linked clones were reportedly recovered at significantly enriched levels. Ankylosing spondylitis blood appeared to be characterized by a TCR beta motif of 8 or 9 highly homologous variants.

This clonotype showed up just a few times. Its antigen remains unknown. Quantitative 5'-RACE with molecular barcodes generated TCR beta libraries. Via MiXCR, TCRdb re-called the 5' RACE reads, giving one row per CDR3 protein. The data hold 150,000 to 200,000 distinct CDR3 sequences, with 15% to 20% observed a single time. This CDR3 region has 13 residues. Germline values: CDR1 SQVTM, CDR2 ANQGSEA. Trimming at V came to 1 base and at J to 6 bases, leaving 3 bases not matched to a gene. The rearrangement links TRBV29-1 to TRBJ2-1; TRBD2 matches 7 bases. Sample: blood, either unsorted or a sorted T cell fraction (not recorded which). The source of this sequence is a male donor with ankylosing spondylitis or in good health (not recorded which). This chain's CDR3 is CSVEASGLNEQFF. CDR3 DNA sequence: TGCAGCGTTGAAGCTAGCGGCCTCAATGAGCAGTTCTTC.